The present T cell receptor (beta chain) was sequenced within a study of cytomegalovirus exposure and HLA in healthy donors. PCR primers comprised 60 Vbeta and 13 Jbeta primers. TCRdb's copy holds only in-frame clones and misses some; the assay was immunoSEQ multiplex PCR. The table shows about 100,000 clones, with roughly 70% occurring only once. Germline assignment: CDR1 LGHNA and CDR2 YSLEER. The length of the CDR3 is 15 residues. Trimming cost V 0 bases and J 0 bases, with 9 bases left between them. This receptor was obtained from a middle-aged man in good health and CMV-seronegative. This chain joins TRBV4-3 and TRBJ2-7; a possible D gene is TRBD2 (5 bases). Sequenced material: PBMCs. The CDR3: CASSQDTGSSYEQYF. The DNA for the CDR3 is TGCGCCAGCAGCCAAGATACGGGGAGCTCCTACGAGCAGTACTTC.